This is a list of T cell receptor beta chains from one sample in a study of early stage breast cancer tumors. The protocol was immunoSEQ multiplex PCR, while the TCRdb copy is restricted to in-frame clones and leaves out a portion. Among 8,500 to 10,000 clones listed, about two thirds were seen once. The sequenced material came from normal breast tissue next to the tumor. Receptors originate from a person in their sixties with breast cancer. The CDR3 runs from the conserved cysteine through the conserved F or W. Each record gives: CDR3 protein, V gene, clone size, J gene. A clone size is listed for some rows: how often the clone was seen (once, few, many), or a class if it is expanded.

cdr3_aa: CASSLGVAGPNEQFF
v_call: TRBV7-6
clone_size: -
j_call: TRBJ2-1

cdr3_aa: CASSVDRDYNEQFF
v_call: TRBV7-9
clone_size: few
j_call: TRBJ2-1

cdr3_aa: CASSPYGQGDTEAFF
v_call: TRBV6-5
clone_size: -
j_call: TRBJ1-1

cdr3_aa: CASSLGFQVNTGELFF
v_call: TRBV11-3
clone_size: -
j_call: TRBJ2-2

cdr3_aa: CASSQERNTEAFF
v_call: TRBV7-2
clone_size: -
j_call: TRBJ1-1

cdr3_aa: CASSFGTGGNQPQHF
v_call: TRBV7-2
clone_size: -
j_call: TRBJ1-5

cdr3_aa: CASSLAGGRGWDEQYF
v_call: TRBV7-2
clone_size: -
j_call: TRBJ2-7

cdr3_aa: CASSPHWGPDYEQYF
v_call: TRBV9
clone_size: -
j_call: TRBJ2-7

cdr3_aa: CASSLRETNTQYF
v_call: TRBV6-5
clone_size: -
j_call: TRBJ2-3

cdr3_aa: CASSIVQSNQPQHF
v_call: TRBV19
clone_size: -
j_call: TRBJ1-5